A single sample is the source of the 13 T cell receptor beta chains below, sequenced in a study of blood T cell repertoires in COVID-19. Sequenced by immunoSEQ multiplex PCR; TCRdb stores in-frame clones only, minus some. The data contain around 140,000 clones, 87% of them singletons. Material for sequencing was PBMCs or T cells enriched from blood (not recorded which). The source of these receptors is a man in his 60s who had recovered from COVID-19.

V usage is TRBV19 and J usage is TRBJ1-5; no firm D call. The CDR3 totals 13 residues. V was shortened by 9 bases and J by 6 bases, with 15 bases between the two germline ends. Germline assignment: CDR1 LNHDA and CDR2 SQIVND (reference sequence). The CDR3, as DNA: TGTGCCAGCGCCGTCGGGTTTGGTCAGCCCCAGCATTTT. Its translation is CASAVGFGQPQHF.

This rearrangement joins TRBV15 to TRBJ2-6, with TRBD1 matching 8 bases. This CDR3 spans 16 amino acids. CDR1 LNHNV and CDR2 YYDKDF come from the germline V gene (reference sequence). V was clipped by 0 bases and J by 9 bases; unmatched bases: 7. CDR3 region: CATSREDGTGINVLTF. In DNA form, the CDR3 reads TGTGCCACCAGCAGAGAGGATGGGACAGGAATCAACGTCCTGACTTTC.

This chain connects TRBV11-3 to TRBJ1-5, with TRBD1 as a possible D gene (6 bases). This CDR3 is 17 amino acids long. Germline V gene data show CDR1 as SGHNT and CDR2 as YENEEA. V was shortened by 1 base and J by 2 bases, with 15 bases between the two germline ends. The CDR3 sequence is CASSLVRRGEGNQPQHF. CDR3 in DNA: TGTGCCAGCAGCTTAGTTCGCAGGGGTGAGGGCAATCAGCCCCAGCATTTT.

The chain carries TRBV2 and TRBJ1-6; a possible D gene is TRBD1 (5 bases). Trimming took 5 bases from V and 7 from J, leaving 15 bases between them. This CDR3 is built from 15 residues. CDR1 SNHLY and CDR2 FYNNEI come from the germline V gene. The CDR3 DNA reads as TGTGCCAGCAGTACCCAGGGAGGGGAGAATTCACCCCTCCACTTT. Its translation is CASSTQGGENSPLHF.

This rearrangement joins TRBV7-8 to TRBJ2-1; 9 nucleotides align to TRBD2. The J segment lost 4 bases and the V segment lost 5 bases, leaving 6 bases of the junction unmatched. Germline V gene lookup returns CDR1 SGHVS and CDR2 FQNEAQ. The CDR3 is 15 residues long. The CDR3 loop reads CASSPRLAEYNEQFF. In DNA form, the CDR3 reads TGTGCCAGCAGCCCACGACTAGCGGAATACAATGAGCAGTTCTTC.

This sequence joins TRBV4-1 and TRBJ2-2, with D tentatively TRBD1 (6 bases). V lost 2 bases, J lost 6 bases, and 19 bases lay in between. Germline CDR1 reads MGHRA; CDR2 reads YSYEKL. The CDR3 sequence is 17 residues long. The CDR3 reads CASSQRFRDTRAGELFF. The CDR3 DNA reads as TGCGCCAGCAGCCAACGTTTCCGGGACACAAGGGCCGGGGAGCTGTTTTTT.

The V and J genes are TRBV19 and TRBJ2-1, with 7 bases matching TRBD1. The CDR3 totals 12 residues. CDR1 and CDR2 (germline): LNHDA, SQIVND (reference sequence). After removal of 7 bases from V and 7 bases from J, the junction contained 4 bases not matched to a gene. CDR3 DNA: TGTGCCAGTACTCCGGGACAGAATGAGCAGTTCTTC. Protein product: CASTPGQNEQFF.

This chain connects TRBV27 to TRBJ1-1; 7 nucleotides line up with TRBD1. The CDR3 totals 13 residues. V trimming: 4 bases; J trimming: 5 bases; junction bases outside the gene matches: 4. Germline CDR1 reads MNHEY; CDR2 reads SMNVEV (reference sequence). The CDR3 coding sequence is TGTGCCAGCAGTTACAGGGGACATACTGAAGCTTTCTTT. Protein product: CASSYRGHTEAFF.

In the case of this clone: This CDR3 is also generated by other DNA sequences in the sample. The genes are TRBV20-1 and TRBJ2-5, with a tentative D call TRBD2 (6 bases). The CDR3 extends over 11 amino acids. The V and J ends lost 3 bases and 4 bases respectively, with 6 bases between them. Germline CDR1 reads DFQATT; CDR2 reads SNEGSKA (reference sequence). This chain's CDR3 is CSASGRETQYF. The CDR3 DNA sequence: TGCAGTGCTAGCGGGAGAGAGACCCAGTACTTC.

The chain couples TRBV20-1 to TRBJ2-3; D is undetermined. Trimming removed 3 bases from V and 6 bases from J, with 7 bases in between. This CDR3 spans 11 amino acids. Looked up from germline, CDR1 is DFQATT and CDR2 is SNEGSKA (reference sequence). The CDR3 DNA reads TGCAGTGCTAGCCTAGTGGATACGCAGTATTTT. Its translation: CSASLVDTQYF.

The V gene is TRBV6-5, the J gene TRBJ1-4, with 7 bases fitting TRBD1. This CDR3 region has 14 residues. The V and J ends lost 5 bases and 8 bases, in that order; junction bases with no gene match: 8. Germline CDR1 MNHEY, CDR2 SVGAGI. This chain's CDR3 is CASSLGGIREKLFF. CDR3 bases: TGTGCCAGCAGTCTAGGGGGCATAAGGGAAAAACTGTTTTTT.

The chain links TRBV15 to TRBJ2-1, with D possibly matching TRBD2 (5 bases). The CDR3 length is 15 residues. Trimming took off 0 bases at V and 7 bases at J, with 13 bases between the two ends. CDR1 is LNHNV, CDR2 YYDKDF, per germline (reference sequence). The CDR3 bases are TGTGCCACCAGCAGAGATCCCGGGAAGTTTAATGAGCAGTTCTTC. Protein product: CATSRDPGKFNEQFF.

V gene TRBV7-8 combines with J gene TRBJ2-1, with 10 nucleotides matching TRBD2. CDR3 size: 17 residues. The germline V gene encodes CDR1 SGHVS and CDR2 FQNEAQ. With V trimmed by 5 bases and J by 3 bases, 10 bases remained unmatched. CDR3 region: CASSRTPSGGDYNEQFF. The CDR3 bases are TGTGCCAGCAGCCGTACCCCTAGCGGGGGAGACTACAATGAGCAGTTCTTC.